The clone carrying this TCR beta chain was detected only once. Antigen specificity is unknown. The data were taken from a study of cytomegalovirus exposure and HLA in healthy donors. The PCR used 60 Vbeta and 13 Jbeta primers. Measured with immunoSEQ multiplex PCR; TCRdb has only the in-frame clones, and not every one. The sample lists 130,000 to 150,000 clones; over 60% were seen once. The CDR3 spans 14 residues. In germline, CDR1 is SNHLY, CDR2 FYNNEI. The V end was cut by 6 bases, the J end by 0 bases, with 12 bases between. Overall study results and limits: Most TCR sequences proved rare, with some public TCRs found in many donors. The study carried out a later analysis of TCR beta sequences. It associated 15,000 to 20,000 of them with specific HLA alleles at a false discovery rate of 0.05. A reported reduction in N-insertions relative to the roughly 700-donor mean was seen in an Asian-associated ancestry cluster in a later analysis.

This receptor was identified in a middle-aged man in good health and CMV-seropositive. Source material: PBMCs. This sequence joins TRBV2 and TRBJ2-7; D may be TRBD1 (6 bases). CDR3 sequence (DNA): TGTGCCAGCAGAGTTGGACAGATCTCCTACGAGCAGTACTTC. Its translation is CASRVGQISYEQYF.